This TCR beta chain was captured by sequencing in a study of spatial heterogeneity in lung cancer. As for the study in general: Detected sequences consistently included more beta-chain ones than alpha-chain ones. Broader study findings: Among blood samples, ubiquitous expanded tumor TCRs appeared more at resection than at follow-up.

The sample's time point: sample taken at primary tumor resection. The donor population consisted of over 55 patients with untreated, early-stage non-small cell lung cancer. The study sequenced unsorted whole RNA from tumor, nontumor lung or frozen PBMC. TCRdb ran MiXCR on the 5' RACE reads and lists one entry per CDR3 protein. The table includes 20,000 or so distinct CDR3 sequences, 3% to 3.5% detected once. The CDR3 length is 16 residues. Germline V gives CDR1 DFQATT, CDR2 SNEGSKA (reference sequence). V gave up 6 bases and J gave up 4 bases; unmatched junction bases: 13. This clonotype was picked up many times. Antigen unknown.

The source of this sequence is a female donor with early-stage non-small cell lung cancer. The chain uses TRBV20-1 and TRBJ2-7; 12 bases are shared with TRBD2. Sequences were derived from PBMCs, sampled at surgery. As DNA, the CDR3 is TGCAGTGCCCGACCCTTTCTAGCGGGAGGGACGTACGAGCAGTACTTC. Translation: CSARPFLAGGTYEQYF.